A selection of T cell receptor beta chains follows, all from one sample in a study of vaccination and CD4 T cells after COVID-19. No antigens are known for them. A single record per CDR3 protein comes from TCRdb applying MiXCR to the PCR reads. The sample shows approximately 12,000 distinct CDR3 sequences, 25% to 40% of them seen only once. This sample comprised CD4+ T cells from blood, cultured in vitro, obtained after SARS-CoV-2 vaccination. These receptors all come from a human donor who had recovered from COVID-19. Both conserved end residues are part of each CDR3. D genes are given only for firm matches. Part of the rows lack a size; the others show once, few, many or a class for expanded clones.

clone size | J gene | D gene | V gene | CDR3 protein | CDR3 DNA
NA | TRBJ2-5 | TRBD2 | TRBV5-1 | CASSRSGRQQETQYF | TGCGCCAGCAGCCGTAGCGGGAGGCAACAAGAGACCCAGTACTTC
NA | TRBJ2-6 | NA | TRBV7-9 | CASGSPSGANVLTF | TGTGCCAGCGGGTCTCCCTCTGGGGCCAACGTCCTGACTTTC
NA | TRBJ1-1 | NA | TRBV20-1 | CSGGPRNTEAFF | TGCAGTGGTGGGCCTAGGAACACTGAAGCTTTCTTT
NA | TRBJ2-1 | NA | TRBV6-2/TRBV6-3 | CASSYGGSPIYNEQFF | TGTGCCAGCAGTTACGGGGGAAGTCCTATTTACAATGAGCAGTTCTTC
NA | TRBJ2-1 | TRBD2 | TRBV6-2/TRBV6-3 | CASRDSTSGRAPYNEQFF | TGTGCCAGCAGAGATAGTACTAGCGGGAGGGCCCCCTACAATGAGCAGTTCTTC
NA | TRBJ2-1 | TRBD2 | TRBV7-3 | CASSLRGGGLGDNEQFF | TGTGCCAGCAGCTTAAGGGGCGGGGGACTAGGGGACAATGAGCAGTTCTTC
few | TRBJ2-7 | NA | TRBV15 | CATSRDPDGLPREQYF | TGTGCCACCAGCAGAGATCCCGACGGCCTCCCTCGTGAGCAGTACTTC
NA | TRBJ1-1 | NA | TRBV19 | CASSIGTVNTEAFF | TGTGCCAGTAGTATAGGGACGGTGAACACTGAAGCTTTCTTT
few | TRBJ2-7 | NA | TRBV11-1 | CASSDRFIGYEQYF | TGTGCCAGCAGCGACAGATTTATTGGGTACGAGCAGTACTTC
NA | TRBJ2-1 | NA | TRBV6-2/TRBV6-3 | CASSHRVGGDEQFF | TGTGCCAGCAGCCACAGGGTGGGTGGGGATGAGCAGTTCTTC
NA | TRBJ1-3 | NA | TRBV28 | CASSLGGGFGNTIYF | TGTGCCAGCAGTTTAGGAGGGGGTTTTGGAAACACCATATATTTT
NA | TRBJ2-3 | NA | TRBV5-1 | CASSPKELSVTTDTQYF | TGCGCCAGCAGCCCCAAAGAACTAAGCGTGACCACAGATACGCAGTATTTT
few | TRBJ1-2 | NA | TRBV11-2 | CASSLGQLDGYTF | TGTGCCAGCAGCTTAGGCCAGCTAGATGGCTACACCTTC
NA | TRBJ2-3 | NA | TRBV6-1 | CASSRQGTDTQYF | TGTGCCAGCAGTCGCCAAGGCACAGATACGCAGTATTTT
NA | TRBJ2-7 | TRBD1 | TRBV7-2 | CASSASGTGLYEQYF | TGTGCCAGCAGCGCCTCCGGGACAGGGCTCTACGAGCAGTACTTC
NA | TRBJ1-2 | NA | TRBV4-1 | CASGHPIKGVSDYGYTF | TGCGCCAGCGGCCACCCAATTAAGGGGGTAAGCGACTATGGCTACACCTTC
NA | TRBJ1-2 | TRBD1 | TRBV9 | CASSGRDRGPSRIGYTF | TGTGCCAGCAGCGGCCGGGACAGGGGTCCTTCGCGTATCGGCTACACCTTC
NA | TRBJ2-6 | NA | TRBV6-1 | CASSDRIRGMWRGGANVLTF | TGTGCCAGCAGTGATAGGATCAGGGGAATGTGGAGAGGTGGGGCCAACGTCCTGACTTTC
NA | TRBJ2-7 | NA | TRBV7-8 | CASSSPGRRFYEQYF | TGTGCCAGCAGCTCCCCAGGGAGGCGATTTTACGAGCAGTACTTC
few | TRBJ2-5 | NA | TRBV2 | CASRGEETQYF | TGTGCCAGCAGGGGGGAAGAGACCCAGTACTTC
NA | TRBJ2-1 | TRBD1 | TRBV20-1 | CSAPKTGNEQFF | TGCAGTGCCCCAAAGACAGGGAATGAGCAGTTCTTC
NA | TRBJ2-7 | TRBD1 | TRBV6-2/TRBV6-3 | CASSTSSPGGEGLIHEQYF | TGTGCCAGCAGTACCTCCTCCCCAGGGGGCGAAGGTCTAATCCACGAGCAGTACTTC
NA | TRBJ1-5 | NA | TRBV14 | CASSHPWTQRVQPQHF | TGTGCCAGCAGCCACCCCTGGACCCAGAGGGTCCAGCCCCAGCATTTT
few | TRBJ2-7 | TRBD1 | TRBV29-1 | CSGRDRATYEQYF | TGCAGCGGGAGGGACAGGGCAACCTACGAGCAGTACTTC
NA | TRBJ2-7 | NA | TRBV5-4 | CASSFTDEQYF | TGTGCCAGCAGCTTTACCGACGAGCAGTACTTC
few | TRBJ2-5 | NA | TRBV27 | CASTGFGAGQETQYF | TGTGCCAGCACAGGGTTCGGGGCGGGCCAAGAGACCCAGTACTTC
few | TRBJ2-5 | NA | TRBV5-1 | CASSGSRALTGETQYF | TGCGCCAGCAGCGGCTCCCGGGCGCTTACCGGGGAGACCCAGTACTTC
NA | TRBJ2-7 | NA | TRBV7-8 | CASSLRQGVTYEQYF | TGTGCCAGCAGCTTACGGCAGGGAGTTACCTACGAGCAGTACTTC
NA | TRBJ2-2 | TRBD1 | TRBV7-3 | CASRGTGYTGELFF | TGTGCCAGCAGGGGGACAGGGTACACCGGGGAGCTGTTTTTT
NA | TRBJ2-7 | TRBD2 | TRBV4-3 | CASSQATSGAYEQYF | TGCGCCAGCAGCCAAGCAACTAGCGGGGCCTACGAGCAGTACTTC
few | TRBJ2-7 | TRBD1 | TRBV28 | CASRGERDRGYEQYF | TGTGCCAGCAGGGGCGAACGGGACAGAGGATACGAGCAGTACTTC
NA | TRBJ2-7 | NA | TRBV19 | CASSPRGEWRIYEQYF | TGTGCCAGTAGCCCTCGAGGGGAGTGGAGGATCTACGAGCAGTACTTC
NA | TRBJ1-5 | NA | TRBV28 | CASRRDQVYQPQHF | TGTGCCAGCAGACGTGATCAAGTTTATCAGCCCCAGCATTTT
NA | TRBJ2-3 | NA | TRBV7-7 | CASSTDTQYF | TGTGCTAGCAGCACAGATACGCAGTATTTT
NA | TRBJ2-7 | TRBD2 | TRBV6-1 | CASTQEGTSGLDGGEQYF | TGTGCCAGCACTCAGGAGGGGACTAGCGGCCTCGATGGGGGAGAGCAGTACTTC
medium-sized | TRBJ2-2 | NA | TRBV7-9 | CASSHRSGELFF | TGTGCCAGCAGCCACAGGTCCGGGGAGCTGTTTTTT
NA | TRBJ2-1 | NA | TRBV12-3/TRBV12-4 | CASSLLMFYEQFF | TGTGCCAGCAGCCTCCTGATGTTCTATGAGCAGTTCTTC